A single sample gave rise to the 19 T cell receptor beta chains below, sequenced in a study of blood T cell repertoires in COVID-19. The assay was immunoSEQ multiplex PCR, and TCRdb's table has in-frame clones only and misses some. The sample includes about 30,000 clones, over 85% seen only once; the top ten take 7.5% to 9%. The sample was peripheral blood. Every receptor here comes from a man between 65 and 80 years old with active or convalescent COVID-19.

J is TRBJ2-1 and V is TRBV5-1; 11 bases agree with TRBD2. Germline CDR1 SGHRS, CDR2 YFSETQ. The CDR3 covers 14 residues. V shed 5 bases and J 10 bases; nucleotides not matched to a gene: 8. This CDR3 reads CASRYTSGRREQFF. CDR3 in DNA: TGCGCCAGCAGATATACTAGCGGGAGACGGGAGCAGTTCTTC.

The CDR3 DNA sequence: TGTGCCAGCAGCTTCCGGGACAGCTTTAGCAATCAGCCCCAGCATTTT. Amino acids: CASSFRDSFSNQPQHF. This chain uses TRBV14 with TRBJ1-5, with 7 bases identical to TRBD1. V was pared by 5 bases and J by 0 bases, with 7 bases of the junction left unmatched. The length of the CDR3 is 16 residues. Germline V gene lookup returns CDR1 SGHDN and CDR2 FVKESK.

V is TRBV7-8 and J is TRBJ1-5; D unresolved. V gave up 2 bases and J gave up 3 bases, with 8 bases separating them. CDR3 length: 14 residues. Germline V gives CDR1 SGHVS, CDR2 FQNEAQ. CDR3 protein: CASSLPGSNQPQHF. The CDR3 nucleotides are TGTGCCAGCAGCTTACCGGGTTCCAATCAGCCCCAGCATTTT.

The CDR3 spells CASSLVWSSYNEQFF. CDR3 in DNA: TGTGCCAGCAGTTTAGTGTGGAGCTCCTACAATGAGCAGTTCTTC. The rearrangement uses TRBV27 and TRBJ2-1; D is unclear. The CDR3 is made up of 15 amino acids. CDR1 is MNHEY and CDR2 is SMNVEV in the germline V gene (reference sequence). With 2 bases removed from V and 0 bases from J, the gap between germline ends came to 8 bases.

The genes are TRBV7-3 and TRBJ1-1; the D gene is possibly TRBD1 (5 bases). The CDR3 consists of 13 residues. V was trimmed by 3 bases and J by 6 bases, leaving 11 bases between them. Germline V gene lookup returns CDR1 SGHTA and CDR2 FQGTGA. The CDR3 region is CASSFESGAEAFF. Written as DNA, the CDR3 is TGTGCCAGCAGCTTCGAGTCGGGGGCTGAAGCTTTCTTT.

J is TRBJ2-7 and V is TRBV19; possible D gene TRBD1, 6 bases. The CDR3 contains 15 residues. V was clipped by 9 bases and J by 2 bases, with 20 bases between them. The germline CDR1 and CDR2 sequences are LNHDA and SQIVND (reference sequence). The CDR3 DNA is TGTGCCAGCGCGACCTTAATTTACAGGGCCTACGAGCAGTACGTC. It translates to CASATLIYRAYEQYV.

In this sample, this clone turned up a few times. The chain employs TRBV5-1 and TRBJ1-6, with D unclear. Trimming took 4 bases from V and 0 from J, leaving 11 bases between them. Per the germline V gene, CDR1 is SGHRS and CDR2 is YFSETQ. CDR3 length: 16 residues. CDR3 coding DNA: TGCGCCAGCAGCCAAGAATGGAGCTCCTATAATTCACCCCTCCACTTT. Translation: CASSQEWSSYNSPLHF.

This rearrangement joins TRBV23-1 to TRBJ2-7; TRBD2 matches 11 bases. TRBV23-1 is placed among ORFs of uncertain function. The V gene end was trimmed by 6 bases and the J gene end by 6 bases; junction bases not matched to a gene: 16. The CDR3 loop spans 17 amino acids. CDR3 amino acids: CASSQPGGSGRDCEQYV. CDR3 coding DNA: TGCGCCAGCAGCCAACCCGGAGGTAGCGGGAGGGATTGCGAGCAGTACGTC.

The CDR3 coding sequence is TGTGCCGTCGGGGCAGGGGTCGATCGCACTGAAGCTTTCTTT. Translating gives CAVGAGVDRTEAFF. The chain has TRBV6-5 and TRBJ1-1; tentatively, D is TRBD1 (6 bases). The CDR3 runs 14 residues. Germline V gene data show CDR1 as MNHEY and CDR2 as SVGAGI. With 11 bases removed from V and 4 bases from J, the gap between germline ends came to 20 bases.

Only a few counts were recorded for this clone. The genes are TRBV27 and TRBJ2-1; D is possibly TRBD1 (6 bases). Trimming took off 5 bases at V and 15 bases at J, with 26 bases between the two ends. Germline V gives CDR1 MNHEY, CDR2 SMNVEV (reference sequence). The CDR3 totals 15 residues. The CDR3 loop is CASSPLQIRATGRFF. CDR3 bases: TGTGCCAGCAGTCCCCTTCAGATTCGGGCCACAGGGCGGTTCTTC.

The genes are TRBV5-4 and TRBJ1-2, with 7 bases lining up with TRBD1. V trimming: 3 bases; J trimming: 4 bases; junction bases outside the gene matches: 3. This CDR3 has 13 amino acids. The V gene's germline CDR1 is SGHNT and CDR2 YYREEE (reference sequence). CDR3 nucleotide sequence: TGTGCCAGCAGCTCGACAGGGACCTATGGCTACACCTTC. This codes for CASSSTGTYGYTF.

In DNA, the CDR3 is TGTGCCAGCAGCTTAGGGGGCCCTAACACTGAAGCTTTCTTT. Encoded protein: CASSLGGPNTEAFF. The chain couples TRBV5-4 to TRBJ1-1; the match to TRBD1 covers 7 bases. Germline CDR1 is SGHNT and CDR2 is YYREEE (reference sequence). This CDR3 region has 14 residues. V gave up 2 bases and J gave up 2 bases; unmatched junction bases: 3.

The rearrangement links TRBV15 to TRBJ2-7, with TRBD1 matching over 10 bases. Germline V gives CDR1 LNHNV, CDR2 YYDKDF (reference sequence). The V and J ends lost 3 bases and 3 bases, in that order; junction bases with no gene match: 2. The length of the CDR3 is 14 residues. CDR3 in DNA: TGTGCCACCAGCAGGGGGACAGGGGTCTACGAGCAGTACTTC. This codes for CATSRGTGVYEQYF.

The chain couples TRBV7-2 to TRBJ1-3; a possible D gene is TRBD1 (5 bases). V dropped 5 bases and J dropped 0 bases, with 14 bases sitting between them. The CDR3 runs 16 residues. From germline, CDR1 is SGHTA and CDR2 FQGNSA. CDR3 amino acids: CASSTDRIISGNTIYF. CDR3 DNA sequence: TGTGCCAGCAGCACCGACAGAATCATCTCTGGAAACACCATATATTTT.

J is TRBJ2-2 and V is TRBV7-8, with 9 bases aligning to TRBD2. Germline V CDR1 and CDR2: SGHVS, FQNEAQ. This CDR3 has 21 amino acids. Losses at the gene ends were 3 bases for V and 6 bases for J; bases not matched to a gene: 23. The CDR3 DNA reads TGTGCCAGCAGCTTTAGCGGGAGTTTTCGGCCCTATTATCGAGCTCCCGGGGAGCTGTTTTTT. Encoded protein: CASSFSGSFRPYYRAPGELFF. The complete variable domain, with remaining parts taken from reference TRBV7-8 and TRBJ2-2, reads GAGVSQSPRYKVAKRGQDVALRCDPISGHVSLFWYQQALGQGPEFLTYFQNEAQLDKSGLPSDRFFAERPEGSVSTLKIQRTQQEDSAVYLCASSFSGSFRPYYRAPGELFFGEGSRLTVL.

V gene TRBV5-8 combines with J gene TRBJ1-2; 9 positions match TRBD1. The germline CDR1 and CDR2 sequences are SGHTS and YDEGEE. The CDR3 consists of 15 residues. V lost 0 bases to trimming and J lost 5 bases; unmatched junction nucleotides: 5. The chain's CDR3 is CASSLDTGGPYGYTF. The CDR3 nucleotides read TGTGCCAGCAGCTTGGATACAGGGGGCCCATATGGCTACACCTTC.

As regards this clone: Mismatch with germline at one junction end may stem from a read error. The CDR3 sequence is CASSTPGGQTQHF. The CDR3 DNA is TGTGCCAGCAGCACCCCGGGGGGTCAGACCCAGCATTTT. This chain links TRBV5-6 with TRBJ1-5; the D gene is possibly TRBD1 (5 bases). The CDR3 covers 13 residues. Germline-derived CDR1 and CDR2 are SGHDT and YYEEEE.

This chain links TRBV19 with TRBJ2-6; TRBD2 agrees at 7 bases. V shed 6 bases and J 2 bases; nucleotides not matched to a gene: 4. In germline, CDR1 is LNHDA, CDR2 SQIVND (reference sequence). This CDR3 comprises 15 residues. This chain's CDR3 is CASRTGGTGANVLTF. Written as DNA, the CDR3 is TGTGCCAGTAGGACGGGGGGTACTGGGGCCAACGTCCTGACTTTC.

J is TRBJ2-1 and V is TRBV3-1 (or the pseudogene TRBV3-2), with 15 bases identical to TRBD2. CDR3 length: 20 amino acids. Germline-derived CDR1 and CDR2 are LGHDT and YNNKEL (reference sequence). The V gene end was trimmed by 1 base and the J gene end by 7 bases; junction bases not matched to a gene: 14. The CDR3: CASSQVGLAGGRIGLNEQFF. CDR3 bases: TGTGCCAGCAGCCAAGTTGGACTAGCGGGAGGGCGTATAGGGTTGAATGAGCAGTTCTTC.